The rows below give T cell receptor beta chains drawn from one sample of a study of shared clonotypes between healthy human individuals. Produced via immunoSEQ multiplex PCR; TCRdb's table is partial and in-frame only. The table records hundreds of thousands of clones, 75% to 85% of them present only once. The material sequenced was PBMCs. The origin of the receptors is a woman aged 40 to 55 in good health. Some clones in this sample may be carry-over from other donors' samples. The CDR3 runs from the conserved cysteine through the conserved F or W. A D gene is named only where the DNA matches it firmly. The size of a clone is reported for some rows only, either as once, few or many, or as a class for expanded clones.

DNA | CDR3 | J | size | V | D
TGTGCCACAGGGGTGAATGAGCAGTTCTTC | CATGVNEQFF | TRBJ2-1 | . | TRBV19 | .
TGTGCCTGGAGTGTACAAGGGGGGATAGAGACCCAGTACTTC | CAWSVQGGIETQYF | TRBJ2-5 | . | TRBV30 | .
TGCAGCGTCTCCACAGGGAACACTGAAGCTTTCTTT | CSVSTGNTEAFF | TRBJ1-1 | . | TRBV29-1 | .
TGTGCCAACCTAGCGATCGGGACAGGGGAAAACAATGAGCAGTTCTTC | CANLAIGTGENNEQFF | TRBJ2-1 | few | TRBV2 | TRBD1
TGTGCCAGTAGTATCCTGGCTGGGGCAACGGGGGAGCAGTACTTC | CASSILAGATGEQYF | TRBJ2-7 | . | TRBV19 | .
TGTGCCAGCAGCCTAGAGGCGGCGACCCAGTACTTC | CASSLEAATQYF | TRBJ2-5 | . | TRBV11-2 | .
TGTGCCAGCAGCCTACTAGCGGGAGTACAGAATGAGCAGTTCTTC | CASSLLAGVQNEQFF | TRBJ2-1 | . | TRBV5-5 | TRBD2
TGTGCCAGCAGCTTAGCGGGCAGGGTCAATGAGCAGTTCTTC | CASSLAGRVNEQFF | TRBJ2-1 | . | TRBV7-9 | .
TGCGCCAGCAGTGAGTGGTTAAATCAGCCCCAGCATTTT | CASSEWLNQPQHF | TRBJ1-5 | many | TRBV10-2 | .
TGTGCCTGGAGTGTAGAGGGGGCCTATCAGCCCCAGCATTTT | CAWSVEGAYQPQHF | TRBJ1-5 | . | TRBV30 | TRBD1
TGTGCCAGCTCGCACCGAATGGGGGAGGCGGAAACAGATACGCAGTATTTT | CASSHRMGEAETDTQYF | TRBJ2-3 | . | TRBV18 | .
TGTGCCAGCAGCTTGGCAAGCGGGAGGGGAACCTACGAGCAGTACTTC | CASSLASGRGTYEQYF | TRBJ2-7 | . | TRBV5-4 | TRBD2
TGTGCCAGCAGCCAACAGGGGGGAACTGAAGCTTTCTTT | CASSQQGGTEAFF | TRBJ1-1 | . | TRBV7-3 | TRBD1
TGTGCCATCAGTACGGGACTAAGCACAGATACGCAGTATTTT | CAISTGLSTDTQYF | TRBJ2-3 | once | TRBV10-3 | TRBD2
TGTGCCAGCAGTACAGGGGGGCCCTACGAGCAGTACTTC | CASSTGGPYEQYF | TRBJ2-7 | . | TRBV28 | TRBD1
TGTGCCAGCAGTCCGGACACCCCTGAGCAGTACTTC | CASSPDTPEQYF | TRBJ2-7 | . | TRBV28 | .